The present T cell receptor beta chain was sequenced within a study of cytotoxic CD8 clonotypes in ibrutinib-treated CLL. Study outcomes and limitations: Clonality rose at ibrutinib response, held steady in sustained remission, and fell toward baseline at progression.

A remark on this clone: Antigen specificity is unknown.

Frozen-stored PBMCs produced roughly 2 micrograms of genomic DNA for TCR beta libraries. Trimming left V 6 bases short and J 7 bases short, with 19 bases between. The V gene's germline CDR1 is SGHAT and CDR2 FQNNGV. The CDR3 is 14 amino acids. Repertoires were generated with immunoSEQ multiplex PCR, while TCRdb's copy carries only in-frame clones and drops some. Of some 140,000 clones listed, around 93% are singletons. The material was PBMCs, obtained after 12 months of ibrutinib treatment. The chain has TRBV11-2 and TRBJ2-7; unclear D gene. This TCR was recovered from a human donor with chronic lymphocytic leukemia. Here the CDR3 DNA reads TGTGCCAGCAGTAAATCGTATGGAGTTAGAGAGCAGTACTTC. Its translation is CASSKSYGVREQYF.